Following are 10 T cell receptor beta chains from one sample sequenced in a study of blood T cell repertoires in COVID-19. The repertoire was sequenced with immunoSEQ multiplex PCR; TCRdb's copy has only in-frame clones and lacks some. The sample lists approximately 190,000 clones; roughly 86% were seen once. The sample taken for sequencing was PBMCs or T cells enriched from blood (not recorded which). These receptors originate from a woman aged 40 to 49 in a cohort exposed to, infected with or recovered from COVID-19 (not recorded which).

This chain links TRBV24-1 with TRBJ1-3; D might be TRBD1 (5 bases). The CDR3 covers 13 residues. The V gene lost 3 bases and the J gene lost 15 bases, with 17 bases spanning the gap. Germline lookup yields CDR1 KGHDR and CDR2 SFDVKD. The CDR3 is CATSDPTAGTAYF. Here the CDR3 DNA reads TGTGCCACCAGTGATCCCACGGCCGGGACTGCATATTTT.

By share, this clone counts as medium-sized. The chain has TRBV28 and TRBJ2-7, with a tentative D call TRBD1 (6 bases). This CDR3 has 16 amino acids. Deletions cut 2 bases from V and 6 bases from J, with 20 bases between. Germline V gene sequence: CDR1 MDHEN, CDR2 SYDVKM. CDR3 in amino acids: CASSLLKQGSGREQYF. The DNA for the CDR3 is TGTGCCAGCAGTTTACTTAAACAGGGTTCGGGACGCGAGCAGTACTTC.

This chain links TRBV5-4 with TRBJ2-5; TRBD1 matches at 9 bases. Germline V CDR1 and CDR2: SGHNT, YYREEE (reference sequence). There are 16 residues in the CDR3. V trimming: 4 bases; J trimming: 2 bases; junction bases outside the gene matches: 9. The CDR3 protein is CASSAKDRGPQETQYF. CDR3 coding DNA: TGTGCCAGCAGCGCCAAGGACAGGGGACCTCAAGAGACCCAGTACTTC. The complete variable domain, with remaining parts taken from reference TRBV5-4 and TRBJ2-5, reads ETGVTQSPTHLIKTRGQQVTLRCSSQSGHNTVSWYQQALGQGPQFIFQYYREEENGRGNFPPRFSGLQFPNYSSELNVNALELDDSALYLCASSAKDRGPQETQYFGPGTRLLVL.

The rearrangement links TRBV14 to TRBJ2-1, with 9 bases identical to TRBD2. In germline, CDR1 is SGHDN, CDR2 FVKESK. V was clipped by 4 bases and J by 6 bases; unmatched bases: 4. This CDR3 has 14 residues. CDR3 sequence reads: CASSLISGGNEQFF. The DNA for the CDR3 is TGTGCCAGCAGCCTGATTAGCGGGGGCAATGAGCAGTTCTTC. The complete variable domain, with remaining parts taken from reference TRBV14 and TRBJ2-1, reads EAGVTQFPSHSVIEKGQTVTLRCDPISGHDNLYWYRRVMGKEIKFLLHFVKESKQDESGMPNNRFLAERTGGTYSTLKVQPAELEDSGVYFCASSLISGGNEQFFGPGTRLTVL.

V usage is TRBV27 and J usage is TRBJ1-6; 10 bases line up with TRBD1. The germline gives CDR1 MNHEY, CDR2 SMNVEV (reference sequence). CDR3 length equals 17 residues. The ends lost 10 bases at V and 9 bases at J; junction bases unmatched: 18. CDR3 DNA sequence: TGTGCCACCAGACAGGGGGCAGAATTGGCGACTAGTTCACCCCTCCACTTT. Protein product: CATRQGAELATSSPLHF.

The gene calls are TRBV18 and TRBJ1-3, with D maybe TRBD1 (5 bases). The CDR3 contains 17 residues. Germline V gene lookup returns CDR1 KGHSH and CDR2 LQKENI. V was shortened by 4 bases and J by 0 bases, with 16 bases between the two germline ends. CDR3: CASSLLGPPGSGNTIYF. CDR3 nucleotide sequence: TGTGCCAGCTCACTTCTGGGGCCTCCGGGCTCTGGAAACACCATATATTTT.

The CDR3 nucleotides read TGTGCCAGCAGCAATAGACAGTCCTACGAGCAGTACTTC. This sequence encodes CASSNRQSYEQYF. The chain links TRBV11-3 to TRBJ2-7, with D possibly TRBD1 on 5 matching bases. CDR1 is SGHNT, CDR2 YENEEA, per germline. The CDR3 covers 13 residues. Trimming removed 5 bases from V and 1 base from J, with 9 bases in between.

The J gene is TRBJ2-7, the V gene TRBV4-2, with TRBD2 as a possible D gene (6 bases). The CDR3 is 13 residues long. The ends were cut back, 1 base at V and 7 bases at J, with 11 bases in the middle. Germline CDR1 is LGHNA and CDR2 is YNFKEQ. CDR3 DNA: TGTGCCAGCAGCCAAGGAAGCGGGCTTGAGCAGTACTTC. It specifies CASSQGSGLEQYF.

The gene calls are TRBV28 and TRBJ1-2; TRBD1 matches 9 bases. Losses at the gene ends were 3 bases for V and 8 bases for J; bases not matched to a gene: 10. Germline V gene data show CDR1 as MDHEN and CDR2 as SYDVKM. The length of the CDR3 is 15 residues. CDR3 loop: CASSFPRTGVKGYTF. CDR3 bases: TGTGCCAGCAGTTTCCCCCGGACAGGGGTAAAGGGCTACACCTTC.

The chain links TRBV11-2 to TRBJ1-2, with a tentative D call TRBD1 (5 bases). Between the trimmed V and J ends, which lost 6 bases and 4 bases, there was a span of 18 bases. Germline CDR1 and CDR2: SGHAT and FQNNGV. This CDR3 has 15 residues. The CDR3 sequence is CASSPEDGGGYGYTF. CDR3 DNA sequence: TGTGCCAGCAGTCCCGAGGACGGGGGGGGCTATGGCTACACCTTC.